The entry below describes one TCR beta chain. What it recognizes is unknown. Time point of the sample: week 35, safety follow-up. A 20-mer mutant IDH1 peptide at 300 ug was injected subcutaneously with topical imiquimod. There were new WHO grade 3 or 4 astrocytomas in the donors, and these were IDH1-mutant and ATRX-lost. This sample is drawn from a study of a mutant IDH1 vaccine in newly diagnosed glioma. For the study at large: Patients previously underwent radiotherapy, temozolomide, or both, and most underwent both. Overall study results and limits: Pseudoprogression seemed unrelated to changes in top peripheral T cell clonotypes. 93.3% of patients showed vaccine-induced immune responses across multiple MHC alleles.

The CDR3 has 15 amino acids. The germline V gene encodes CDR1 SGHRS and CDR2 YFSETQ. V was cut by 0 bases and J by 0 bases, with 7 bases left in between. Clones were sequenced by immunoSEQ multiplex PCR, and TCRdb holds only the in-frame ones, with some missing. The sample holds over 40,000 clones, around 91% seen once. The receptor comes from a man in his forties with glioma. The V call is TRBV5-1, the J call TRBJ2-1; D possibly matches TRBD1 or TRBD2 (6 bases each). This sample comprised PBMCs, obtained from a glioma patient whose treatment included an IDH1 peptide vaccine. The CDR3 region has the DNA TGCGCCAGCAGCTTGGAGGGGGGCTCCTACAATGAGCAGTTCTTC. This encodes CASSLEGGSYNEQFF.